This is a list of T cell receptor beta chains from one sample in a study of T cell responses to AZD1222 COVID-19 vaccine. The assay was immunoSEQ multiplex PCR, and TCRdb's table has in-frame clones only and misses some. The sample shows over 150,000 clones, 88% of them seen only once. The sequences come from peripheral blood, collected on day 0 of AZD1222 vaccination. The source of these receptors is an adult in good health. Both conserved end residues are part of each CDR3. D genes are given only for firm matches. Not all rows give a size; the values are once, few, many and, for expanded clones, a class.

v_call: TRBV4-3; j_call: TRBJ1-2; clone_size: -; d_call: -; cdr3_aa: CASSQDHTGKQTYGYTF; cdr3_nt: TGCGCCAGCAGCCAAGATCACACTGGAAAACAGACTTATGGCTACACCTTC
v_call: TRBV27; j_call: TRBJ1-4; clone_size: -; d_call: -; cdr3_aa: CASSPIWGTGSNEKLFF; cdr3_nt: TGTGCCAGCAGTCCTATTTGGGGCACAGGATCTAATGAAAAACTGTTTTTT
v_call: TRBV7-2; j_call: TRBJ1-2; clone_size: -; d_call: -; cdr3_aa: CASSTPGTANYGYTF; cdr3_nt: TGTGCCAGCAGCACCCCAGGGACGGCTAACTATGGCTACACCTTC
v_call: TRBV9; j_call: TRBJ2-4; clone_size: -; d_call: TRBD1; cdr3_aa: CASSVDPGQGIQNIQYF; cdr3_nt: TGTGCCAGCAGCGTAGACCCGGGACAGGGGATCCAAAACATTCAGTACTTC
v_call: TRBV6-5; j_call: TRBJ1-5; clone_size: -; d_call: -; cdr3_aa: CASSSLSGRRNQPQHF; cdr3_nt: TGTGCCAGCAGTTCCCTATCAGGGAGGCGCAATCAGCCCCAGCATTTT
v_call: TRBV10-3; j_call: TRBJ1-1; clone_size: -; d_call: TRBD1; cdr3_aa: CAIRGTANTEAFF; cdr3_nt: TGTGCCATCAGGGGGACAGCGAACACTGAAGCTTTCTTT
v_call: TRBV12-5; j_call: TRBJ1-5; clone_size: -; d_call: TRBD1; cdr3_aa: CASGLAWGQGALGQPQHF; cdr3_nt: TGTGCTAGTGGTTTGGCCTGGGGACAGGGGGCGTTGGGTCAGCCCCAGCATTTT
v_call: TRBV11-3; j_call: TRBJ2-3; clone_size: -; d_call: TRBD2; cdr3_aa: CASSLASGGTQYF; cdr3_nt: TGTGCCAGCAGCTTGGCTTCGGGAGGGACGCAGTATTTT
v_call: TRBV3-1/TRBV3-2; j_call: TRBJ2-2; clone_size: -; d_call: TRBD2; cdr3_aa: CASSRAGTTNTGELFF; cdr3_nt: TGTGCCAGCAGCCGAGCCGGGACTACCAACACCGGGGAGCTGTTTTTT
v_call: TRBV6-1; j_call: TRBJ1-1; clone_size: -; d_call: -; cdr3_aa: CASSDWPPAEAFF; cdr3_nt: TGTGCCAGCAGTGATTGGCCCCCTGCTGAAGCTTTCTTT
v_call: TRBV24-1; j_call: TRBJ2-5; clone_size: -; d_call: -; cdr3_aa: CATSDSNGQGTQYF; cdr3_nt: TGTGCCACCAGTGATAGTAACGGACAAGGGACCCAGTACTTC
v_call: TRBV27; j_call: TRBJ2-3; clone_size: -; d_call: -; cdr3_aa: CASIKSGSTDTQYF; cdr3_nt: TGTGCCAGCATTAAAAGCGGGTCCACAGATACGCAGTATTTT
v_call: TRBV18; j_call: TRBJ1-5; clone_size: -; d_call: -; cdr3_aa: CASSPGGLDNQPQHF; cdr3_nt: TGTGCCAGCTCACCAGGTGGGTTGGACAATCAGCCCCAGCATTTT
v_call: TRBV6-6; j_call: TRBJ1-1; clone_size: -; d_call: -; cdr3_aa: CASSYSRGWGAEAFF; cdr3_nt: TGTGCCAGCAGTTACTCAAGGGGATGGGGGGCTGAAGCTTTCTTT
v_call: TRBV29-1; j_call: TRBJ2-3; clone_size: -; d_call: -; cdr3_aa: CSVEDTLDTQYF; cdr3_nt: TGCAGCGTTGAGGACACTCTAGATACGCAGTATTTT
v_call: TRBV24-1; j_call: TRBJ2-2; clone_size: -; d_call: TRBD2; cdr3_aa: CATGTSGAGELFF; cdr3_nt: TGTGCCACGGGGACTAGCGGGGCCGGGGAGCTGTTTTTT
v_call: TRBV28; j_call: TRBJ1-3; clone_size: -; d_call: -; cdr3_aa: CASSLGHLSGNTIYF; cdr3_nt: TGTGCCAGCAGCCTAGGACACCTCTCTGGAAACACCATATATTTT
v_call: TRBV19; j_call: TRBJ1-1; clone_size: few; d_call: -; cdr3_aa: CASKGVWMNTEAFF; cdr3_nt: TGTGCCAGTAAAGGCGTGTGGATGAACACTGAAGCTTTCTTT
v_call: TRBV12-3/TRBV12-4; j_call: TRBJ1-6; clone_size: once; d_call: -; cdr3_aa: CASSFSRETPLHF; cdr3_nt: TGTGCCAGCAGTTTCTCCCGCGAAACACCCCTCCACTTT
v_call: TRBV7-2; j_call: TRBJ2-3; clone_size: -; d_call: TRBD2; cdr3_aa: CASSLGLAKITDTQYF; cdr3_nt: TGTGCCAGCAGCCTTGGACTAGCGAAGATCACAGATACGCAGTATTTT
v_call: TRBV20-1; j_call: TRBJ1-2; clone_size: -; d_call: -; cdr3_aa: CSASTATENYGYTF; cdr3_nt: TGCAGTGCTAGTACTGCGACTGAGAACTATGGCTACACCTTC
v_call: TRBV19; j_call: TRBJ2-2; clone_size: -; d_call: -; cdr3_aa: CASSIDPLGWELFF; cdr3_nt: TGTGCCAGTAGTATAGACCCCTTAGGATGGGAGCTGTTTTTT